This section outlines one TCR beta chain sequence together with its context. Its antigen is unidentified. V dropped 0 bases and J dropped 8; count of bases not matched to a gene: 7. This CDR3 has 15 residues. Germline lookup yields CDR1 LNHNV and CDR2 YYDKDF (reference sequence). The sample comes from a study of OX40 agonist ivuxolimab in advanced cancers. Study outcomes and limitations: Expanded peripheral T cell antigen specificity was not determined. In the 0.1 to 3.0 mg/kg range, CD4+ and CD8+ blood T cells had expanded clonally by week 6.

The table came from immunoSEQ multiplex PCR; TCRdb's copy has only in-frame clones and leaves some out. The sample records tens of thousands of clones, approximately 91% being singletons. The clonotype comes from an adult with an advanced solid tumor such as melanoma, head and neck, liver or kidney cancer. The J gene is TRBJ2-1, the V gene TRBV15, with 7 nucleotides matching TRBD2. The sample consisted of CD4+ or CD8+ T cells sorted from blood, taken in a trial of the OX40 agonist ivuxolimab. The CDR3 DNA follows: TGTGCCACCAGCAGAGATGACCGGGGGAGGGATGAGCAGTTCTTC. Encoded protein: CATSRDDRGRDEQFF.